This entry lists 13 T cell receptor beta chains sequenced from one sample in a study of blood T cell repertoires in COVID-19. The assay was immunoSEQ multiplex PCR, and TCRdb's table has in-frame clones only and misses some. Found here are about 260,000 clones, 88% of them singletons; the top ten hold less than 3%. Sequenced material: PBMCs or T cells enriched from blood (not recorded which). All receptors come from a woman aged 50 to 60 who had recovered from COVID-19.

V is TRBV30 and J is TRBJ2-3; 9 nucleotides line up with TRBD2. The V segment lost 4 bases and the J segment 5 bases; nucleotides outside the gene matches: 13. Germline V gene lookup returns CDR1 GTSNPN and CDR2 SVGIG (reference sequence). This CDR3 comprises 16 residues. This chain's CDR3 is CAWNPGTSFLKDTQYF. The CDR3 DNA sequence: TGTGCCTGGAACCCCGGGACTAGCTTTTTGAAAGATACGCAGTATTTT.

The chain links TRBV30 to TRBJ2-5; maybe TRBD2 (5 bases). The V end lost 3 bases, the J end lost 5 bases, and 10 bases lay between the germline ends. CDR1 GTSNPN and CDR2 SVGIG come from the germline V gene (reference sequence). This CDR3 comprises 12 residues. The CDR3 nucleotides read TGTGCCTGGAGGAGCGGTGCGGAGACCCAGTACTTC. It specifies CAWRSGAETQYF.

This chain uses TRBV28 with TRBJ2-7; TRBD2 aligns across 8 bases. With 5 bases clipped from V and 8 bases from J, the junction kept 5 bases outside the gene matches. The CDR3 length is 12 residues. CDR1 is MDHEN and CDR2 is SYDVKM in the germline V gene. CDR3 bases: TGTGCCAGCAGTACAACTAGCGGAAAGCAGTACTTC. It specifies CASSTTSGKQYF.

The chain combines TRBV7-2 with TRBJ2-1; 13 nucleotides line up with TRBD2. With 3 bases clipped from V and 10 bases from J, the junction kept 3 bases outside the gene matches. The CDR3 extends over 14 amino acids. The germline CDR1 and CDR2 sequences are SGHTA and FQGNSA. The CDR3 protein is CASSFMGLAGEQFF. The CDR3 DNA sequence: TGTGCCAGCAGCTTTATGGGACTAGCGGGAGAGCAGTTCTTC.

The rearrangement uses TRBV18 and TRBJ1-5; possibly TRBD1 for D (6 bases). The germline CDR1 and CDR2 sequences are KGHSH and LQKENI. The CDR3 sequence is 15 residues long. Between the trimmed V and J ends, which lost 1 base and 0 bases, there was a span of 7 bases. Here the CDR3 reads CASSPQGVSNQPQHF. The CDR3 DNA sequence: TGTGCCAGCTCACCACAGGGGGTTAGCAATCAGCCCCAGCATTTT.

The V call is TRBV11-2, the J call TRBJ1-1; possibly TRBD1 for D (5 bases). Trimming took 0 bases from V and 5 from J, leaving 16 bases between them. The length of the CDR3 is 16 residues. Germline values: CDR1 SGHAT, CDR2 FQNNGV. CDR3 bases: TGTGCCAGCAGCTTAGAAGTCCTGAGGGGAGGGACTGAAGCTTTCTTT. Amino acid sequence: CASSLEVLRGGTEAFF.

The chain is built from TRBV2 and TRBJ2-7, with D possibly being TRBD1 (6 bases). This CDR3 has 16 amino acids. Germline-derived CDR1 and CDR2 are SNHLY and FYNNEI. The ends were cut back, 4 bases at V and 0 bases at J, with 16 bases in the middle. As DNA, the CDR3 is TGTGCCAGCAGTGCCTCTTGGGGACACAGCTCCTACGAGCAGTACTTC. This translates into CASSASWGHSSYEQYF.

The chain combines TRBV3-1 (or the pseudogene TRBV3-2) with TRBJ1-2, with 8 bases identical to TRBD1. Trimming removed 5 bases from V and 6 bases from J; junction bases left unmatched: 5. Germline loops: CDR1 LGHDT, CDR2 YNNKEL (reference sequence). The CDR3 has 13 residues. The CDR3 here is CASSSGQGHGYTF. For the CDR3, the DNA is TGTGCCAGCAGCTCCGGACAGGGACATGGCTACACCTTC.

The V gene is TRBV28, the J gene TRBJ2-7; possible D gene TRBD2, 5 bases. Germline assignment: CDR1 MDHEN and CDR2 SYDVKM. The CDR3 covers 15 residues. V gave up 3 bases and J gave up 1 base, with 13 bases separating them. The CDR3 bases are TGTGCCAGCAGTTTCCCCGGGGAGTCGTCCTACGAGCAGTACTTC. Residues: CASSFPGESSYEQYF.

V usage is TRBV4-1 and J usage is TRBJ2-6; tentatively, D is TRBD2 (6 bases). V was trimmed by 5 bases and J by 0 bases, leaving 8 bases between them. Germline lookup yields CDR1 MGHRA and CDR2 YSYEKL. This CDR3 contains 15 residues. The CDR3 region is CASSGLSSGANVLTF. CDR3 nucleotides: TGCGCCAGCAGCGGACTAAGCTCTGGGGCCAACGTCCTGACTTTC.

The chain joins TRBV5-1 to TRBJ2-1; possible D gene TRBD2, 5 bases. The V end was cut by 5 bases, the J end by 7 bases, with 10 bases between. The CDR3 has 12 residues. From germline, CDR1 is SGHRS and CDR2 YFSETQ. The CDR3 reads CASRAGENEQFF. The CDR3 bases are TGCGCCAGCAGAGCCGGGGAGAATGAGCAGTTCTTC.

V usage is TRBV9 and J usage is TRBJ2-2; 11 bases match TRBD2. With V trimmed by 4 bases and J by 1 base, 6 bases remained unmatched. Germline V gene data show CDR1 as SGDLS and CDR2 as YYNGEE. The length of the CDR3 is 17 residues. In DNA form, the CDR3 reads TGTGCCAGCAGCTTAGCGGGAGGGTCGGTGAACACCGGGGAGCTGTTTTTT. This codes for CASSLAGGSVNTGELFF.

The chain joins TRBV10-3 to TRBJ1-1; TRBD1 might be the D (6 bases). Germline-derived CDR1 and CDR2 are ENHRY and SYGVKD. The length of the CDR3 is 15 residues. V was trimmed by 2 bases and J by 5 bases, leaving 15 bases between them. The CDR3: CAISEGQGRGTEAFF. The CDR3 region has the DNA TGTGCCATCAGTGAGGGGCAGGGGAGAGGGACTGAAGCTTTCTTT.